These 20 T cell receptor beta chains were sequenced from one sample in a study of Ad26.COV2.S vaccination and SARS-CoV-2 variants. The treatment was: roughly 18 received Ad26.COV2.S at low or high dose, single or two shots; roughly 5 received placebo; per-sample allocation not given. All samples were drawn on day 63, counting from the first vaccine or placebo injection. The assay was immunoSEQ multiplex PCR, and TCRdb's table has in-frame clones only and misses some. The sample carries 350,000 to 500,000 clones, 80% to 95% recorded once. This specimen consisted of peripheral blood, obtained in a trial of Ad26.COV2.S vaccine versus placebo. Source of these receptors: a person aged 18-60 years who received the Ad26.COV2.S COVID-19 vaccine or a placebo.

The chain recombines TRBV27 with TRBJ2-7, with D tentatively TRBD1 (6 bases). The CDR3 is 13 residues long. V dropped 5 bases and J dropped 5 bases, with 13 bases sitting between them. Per germline, CDR1 MNHEY and CDR2 SMNVEV (reference sequence). CDR3 loop: CASSQKTGDEQYF. Written as DNA, the CDR3 is TGTGCCAGCAGTCAAAAGACAGGAGACGAGCAGTACTTC.

The chain combines TRBV15 with TRBJ2-7, with 9 bases aligning to TRBD1. V lost 4 bases and J lost 3; bases outside the gene matches: 7. There are 15 residues in the CDR3. Germline-derived CDR1 and CDR2 are LNHNV and YYDKDF (reference sequence). The CDR3 DNA is TGTGCCACCAGCAAGTCAGGACAGGGGTTCTACGAGCAGTACTTC. This gives the protein CATSKSGQGFYEQYF.

The chain is built from TRBV27 and TRBJ1-2; 9 positions agree with TRBD1. V trimming: 5 bases; J trimming: 7 bases; junction bases outside the gene matches: 8. The CDR3 has 14 residues. In germline, CDR1 is MNHEY, CDR2 SMNVEV (reference sequence). This CDR3 reads CASSTTGGLGGYTF. The CDR3 DNA follows: TGTGCCAGCAGTACCACAGGGGGCCTCGGTGGCTACACCTTC.

This clone has a handful of counts. The V call is TRBV5-5, the J call TRBJ1-2; D is unclear. Looked up from germline, CDR1 is SGHKS and CDR2 is YYEKEE (reference sequence). The CDR3 spans 15 residues. V lost 4 bases, J lost 2 bases, and 15 bases lay in between. CDR3 protein: CASSPLEGQNYGYTF. Written as DNA, the CDR3 is TGTGCCAGCAGCCCCTTGGAGGGCCAGAACTATGGCTACACCTTC. Full variable domain (remainder filled in from reference TRBV5-5 and TRBJ1-2): DAGVTQSPTHLIKTRGQQVTLRCSPISGHKSVSWYQQVLGQGPQFIFQYYEKEERGRGNFPDRFSARQFPNYSSELNVNALLLGDSALYLCASSPLEGQNYGYTFGSGTRLTVV.

The V and J genes are TRBV29-1 and TRBJ1-1; D call uncertain. This CDR3 contains 13 residues. Germline V lookup: CDR1 SQVTM, CDR2 ANQGSEA. Trimming stripped 7 bases from V and 3 bases from J, with 15 bases between. CDR3 residues: CSGLNLADTEAFF. CDR3 DNA sequence: TGCAGCGGCCTTAATTTGGCGGACACTGAAGCTTTCTTT. Full variable domain (missing parts from reference TRBV29-1 and TRBJ1-1): SAVISQKPSRDICQRGTSLTIQCQVDSQVTMMFWYRQQPGQSLTLIATANQGSEATYESGFVIDKFPISRPNLTFSTLTVSNMSPEDSSIYLCSGLNLADTEAFFGQGTRLTVV.

The chain carries TRBV5-8 and TRBJ2-5, with no clear D. V gave up 0 bases and J gave up 1 base, with 16 bases separating them. Germline lookup yields CDR1 SGHTS and CDR2 YDEGEE. There are 17 residues in the CDR3. For the CDR3, the DNA is TGTGCCAGCAGCTTGGTTCGGACGCCGGCCGCCCAAGAGACCCAGTACTTC. Translated: CASSLVRTPAAQETQYF.

J is TRBJ2-7 and V is TRBV6-5, with no clear D. The ends were cut back, 3 bases at V and 2 bases at J, with 5 bases in the middle. Germline CDR1 reads MNHEY; CDR2 reads SVGAGI. CDR3 size: 12 residues. The CDR3, as DNA: TGTGCCAGCAGTTATGATGCCTACGAGCAGTACTTC. It encodes CASSYDAYEQYF.

This chain connects TRBV10-3 to TRBJ1-2; no clear D gene. Germline assignment: CDR1 ENHRY and CDR2 SYGVKD. The V end was cut by 0 bases, the J end by 4 bases, with 9 bases between. There are 14 residues in the CDR3. The CDR3 nucleotides are TGTGCCATCAGTGAGTCACTCAGTTTCTATGGCTACACCTTC. Its protein is CAISESLSFYGYTF.

This chain links TRBV7-9 with TRBJ1-3; D remains ambiguous. Germline V gene data show CDR1 as SEHNR and CDR2 as FQNEAQ (reference sequence). The CDR3 consists of 14 residues. V was clipped by 5 bases and J by 2 bases, with 10 bases between them. The CDR3 nucleotides are TGTGCCAGCAGCCCAGTAGGGCCTGGAAACACCATATATTTT. Translation gives CASSPVGPGNTIYF.

This chain uses TRBV10-2 with TRBJ2-7; D uncertain. The V end lost 4 bases, the J end lost 1 base, and 8 bases lay between the germline ends. There are 13 residues in the CDR3. Germline V CDR1 and CDR2: WSHSY, SAAADI. The CDR3 region is CASSGGNSYEQYF. CDR3 nucleotide sequence: TGCGCCAGCAGTGGTGGAAATTCCTACGAGCAGTACTTC.

The J gene is TRBJ2-7, the V gene TRBV19, with D unclear. The CDR3 contains 14 residues. Germline V gene lookup returns CDR1 LNHDA and CDR2 SQIVND (reference sequence). Trimming cost V 3 bases and J 4 bases, with 13 bases left between them. The CDR3 nucleotides are TGTGCCAGTAGTATGGTGCCGAGCAGGTACGAGCAGTACTTC. This codes for CASSMVPSRYEQYF.

V is TRBV6-1 and J is TRBJ1-5, with D unclear. Germline values: CDR1 MNHNS, CDR2 SASEGT. With 7 bases removed from V and 0 bases from J, the gap between germline ends came to 7 bases. This CDR3 is 13 amino acids long. The CDR3 DNA reads TGTGCCAGCACAGACCATAGCAATCAGCCCCAGCATTTT. Protein: CASTDHSNQPQHF.

This rearrangement joins TRBV7-2 to TRBJ1-1, with a weak D call TRBD1 (6 bases). V shed 1 base and J shed 4 bases, with 10 bases lying between them. Germline loops: CDR1 SGHTA, CDR2 FQGNSA. The CDR3 sequence is 14 residues long. The CDR3 protein is CASSLDPGATEAFF. CDR3 nucleotide sequence: TGTGCCAGCAGCTTAGACCCAGGGGCCACTGAAGCTTTCTTT.

This clone was detected only once. The J gene is TRBJ2-7, the V gene TRBV5-6; the D gene is possibly TRBD1 (5 bases). The V gene's germline CDR1 is SGHDT and CDR2 YYEEEE. The CDR3 is made up of 16 amino acids. Trimming pared 1 base from V and 6 bases from J, leaving 20 bases between. The chain's CDR3 is CASSLRVGQGFLEQYF. CDR3 nucleotides: TGTGCCAGCAGCTTGAGGGTGGGCCAGGGATTTCTCGAGCAGTACTTC.

CDR3 bases: TGCGCCAGCAGCCAAGGTCTAGTGGCTATCACAGATACGCAGTATTTT. This translates into CASSQGLVAITDTQYF. This rearrangement joins TRBV4-3 to TRBJ2-3; D unresolved. V was pared by 1 base and J by 2 bases, with 13 bases between. From germline, CDR1 is LGHNA and CDR2 YSLEER. CDR3 length: 16 amino acids.

This chain uses TRBV7-2 with TRBJ2-7; 9 nucleotides match TRBD2. The CDR3 is made up of 13 amino acids. Germline V lookup: CDR1 SGHTA, CDR2 FQGNSA. The V and J ends lost 11 bases and 6 bases, in that order; junction bases with no gene match: 11. The CDR3 loop reads CAVDAGAGGEQYF. The CDR3 DNA is TGTGCCGTTGACGCGGGAGCGGGGGGCGAGCAGTACTTC.

The V call is TRBV7-2, the J call TRBJ2-5; 10 nucleotides match TRBD2. Per germline, CDR1 SGHTA and CDR2 FQGNSA. Trimming cost V 5 bases and J 5 bases; bases outside gene matches: 11. The CDR3 is 16 amino acids. In DNA, the CDR3 is TGTGCCAGCAGCCCGTCCTCGTCTAGCGGGAGCGAGACCCAGTACTTC. This sequence encodes CASSPSSSSGSETQYF.

For this clone: Within the sample, other DNA sequences also encode this same CDR3. This sequence joins TRBV5-1 and TRBJ2-7, with D uncertain. CDR3 size: 12 residues. Germline V gene data show CDR1 as SGHRS and CDR2 as YFSETQ. V gave up 0 bases and J gave up 3 bases, with 4 bases separating them. DNA of the CDR3: TGCGCCAGCAGCTTGGTCGGCTACGAGCAGTACTTC. Translating it yields CASSLVGYEQYF.

The chain carries TRBV7-9 and TRBJ1-5; 8 positions agree with TRBD1. The CDR3 has 17 residues. The V segment lost 5 bases and the J segment 0 bases; nucleotides outside the gene matches: 9. Germline V gene sequence: CDR1 SEHNR, CDR2 FQNEAQ (reference sequence). DNA of the CDR3: TGTGCCAGCAGCCTCTACAGGGGGGGGTATAGCAATCAGCCCCAGCATTTT. Residues: CASSLYRGGYSNQPQHF.

This clone was seen just once. J is TRBJ1-1 and V is TRBV6-6, with 8 bases that match TRBD1. J lost 1 base, V lost 2 bases, and 3 bases had no gene match. CDR3 length equals 15 residues. Germline CDR1 is MNHNY and CDR2 is SVGAGI (reference sequence). CDR3 region: CASSYEGQGNTEAFF. CDR3 nucleotides: TGTGCCAGCAGTTACGAAGGACAGGGGAACACTGAAGCTTTCTTT.